This T cell receptor (beta chain) originates from a study of T-cell reconstitution after alpha-beta-depleted transplantation in children. This clonotype was recorded many times. Its antigen is unknown. Study-wide results and caveats: Several patients had high TCRbeta diversity at day 60; it came from surviving recipient T cells and thymic progenitors. By about two months after transplant, alpha-beta T cells reportedly arose from several hundred graft clones that had expanded. Counts and diversity of T cells one year after transplant came mostly from newly produced T cells.

CDR3 length: 16 residues. Germline V gene lookup returns CDR1 SGHAT and CDR2 FQNNGV. Trimming stripped 1 base from V and 6 bases from J, with 16 bases between. TCRbeta library construction was performed incorporating unique molecular identifiers. TCRdb itself ran the PCR reads through MiXCR, one entry per CDR3 protein. Among approximately 290,000 distinct CDR3 sequences listed, roughly 12% were seen once. The source of this sequence is a male patient between 2 and 10 years old who had a stem cell transplant for chronic granulomatous disease, so the T cells may come from the graft donor. The chain is built from TRBV11-2 and TRBJ2-1; weak D call: TRBD1 (6 bases). The sample in question was peripheral blood, obtained 180 days after TCRalphabeta/CD19-depleted stem cell transplant. The CDR3 DNA is TGTGCCAGCAGCTTAGTCCCCCCTATGACAGGCAATGAGCAGTTCTTC. This sequence encodes CASSLVPPMTGNEQFF. Full variable domain (remainder filled in from reference TRBV11-2 and TRBJ2-1): EAGVAQSPRYKIIEKRQSVAFWCNPISGHATLYWYQQILGQGPKLLIQFQNNGVVDDSQLPKDRFSAERLKGVDSTLKIQPAKLEDSAVYLCASSLVPPMTGNEQFFGPGTRLTVL.